This T cell receptor (beta chain) stems from a study of neoadjuvant nivolumab and ipilimumab in lung cancer. Study-wide results and caveats: Compared with tumor-adjacent uninvolved lung, resected tumors showed greater richness and clonality. Resected-tumor TCR richness correlated positively with pretherapy blood richness.

The protocol was immunoSEQ multiplex PCR, while the TCRdb copy is restricted to in-frame clones and leaves out a portion. The table includes 30,000 or so clones, roughly 90% detected once. About this clone: The antigen remains unidentified.

Germline V gives CDR1 SGHAT, CDR2 FQNNGV. V lost 5 bases to trimming and J lost 5 bases, with 7 bases between them. The CDR3 runs 12 residues. The chain is built from TRBV11-2 and TRBJ2-1; tentatively, D is TRBD1 (5 bases). The source material was peripheral blood, sampled after neoadjuvant nivolumab, alone or with ipilimumab, at or shortly before surgery. This receptor was taken from an adult with non-small cell lung cancer. The CDR3 DNA reads as TGTGCCAGCAGCCTAGGGGACAATGAGCAGTTCTTC. This encodes CASSLGDNEQFF.